What follows is one TCR beta chain and its context. These data come from a study of OX40 agonist ivuxolimab in advanced cancers. The repertoire was sequenced with immunoSEQ multiplex PCR; TCRdb's copy has only in-frame clones and lacks some. The sample lists under 100,000 clones, 90% occurring once. Blood got drawn at baseline, again on cycle 4 day 1, and then on cycle 7 day 1. CDR1 ENHRY and CDR2 SYGVKD come from the germline V gene. The CDR3 extends over 13 amino acids. The sample in question was CD4+ or CD8+ T cells sorted from blood, obtained in a trial of the OX40 agonist ivuxolimab. This receptor was identified in an adult with an advanced solid tumor such as melanoma, head and neck, liver or kidney cancer. The chain joins TRBV10-3 to TRBJ2-5; D is tentatively TRBD1 or TRBD2 (5 bases each). The closer fit of TRBJ2-7 to the DNA end suggests the J call may be wrong. This chain's CDR3 is CAISRDGGYEQYF. CDR3 nucleotide sequence: TGTGCCATCAGCAGGGATGGGGGATACGAGCAGTACTTC.